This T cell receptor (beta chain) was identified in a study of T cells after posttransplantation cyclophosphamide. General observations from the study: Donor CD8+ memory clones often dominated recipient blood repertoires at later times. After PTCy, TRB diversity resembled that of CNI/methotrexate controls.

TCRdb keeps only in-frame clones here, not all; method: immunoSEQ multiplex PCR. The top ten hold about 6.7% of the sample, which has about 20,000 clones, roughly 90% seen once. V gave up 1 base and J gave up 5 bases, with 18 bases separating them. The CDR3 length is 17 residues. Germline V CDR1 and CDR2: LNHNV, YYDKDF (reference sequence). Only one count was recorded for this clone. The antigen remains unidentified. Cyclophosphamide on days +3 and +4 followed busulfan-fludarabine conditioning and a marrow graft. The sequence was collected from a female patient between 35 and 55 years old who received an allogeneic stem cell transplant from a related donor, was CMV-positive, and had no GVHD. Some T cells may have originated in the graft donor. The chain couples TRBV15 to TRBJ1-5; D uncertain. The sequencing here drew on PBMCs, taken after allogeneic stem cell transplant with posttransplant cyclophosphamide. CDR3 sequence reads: CATSRALTSSPHQPQHF. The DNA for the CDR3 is TGTGCCACCAGCAGAGCCCTTACTAGCAGCCCTCATCAGCCCCAGCATTTT.